This is a list of T cell receptor beta chains from one sample in a study of OX40 agonist ivuxolimab in advanced cancers. Assay used: immunoSEQ multiplex PCR; TCRdb lists only in-frame clones, some missing. The data show roughly 55,000 clones, roughly 86% seen once. The source was CD4+ or CD8+ T cells sorted from blood, collected in a trial of the OX40 agonist ivuxolimab. Receptors were obtained from an adult with an advanced solid tumor such as melanoma, head and neck, liver or kidney cancer. Both conserved end residues are part of each CDR3. The D gene is left open where the match is weak. The size entry is marked missing in some rows and otherwise reads once, few, many or a size class.

d_call: TRBD1
j_call: TRBJ1-1
clone_size: once
v_call: TRBV28
cdr3_nt: TGTGTTATCAGGGGGCTCATGAACACTGAAGCTTTCTTT
cdr3_aa: CVIRGLMNTEAFF

d_call: NA
j_call: TRBJ1-6
clone_size: NA
v_call: TRBV4-1
cdr3_nt: TGCGCCAGCAGCCAAGATCTGATCGTGAATTCACCCCTCCACTTT
cdr3_aa: CASSQDLIVNSPLHF

d_call: NA
j_call: TRBJ2-1
clone_size: NA
v_call: TRBV28
cdr3_nt: TGTGCCAGCAGAGGGACTTCCTACTACAATGAGCAGTTCTTC
cdr3_aa: CASRGTSYYNEQFF

d_call: NA
j_call: TRBJ1-1
clone_size: NA
v_call: TRBV4-1
cdr3_nt: TGCGCCAGCAGCCAAGACCTCTTTCTGCAGGTCAACACTGAAGCTTTCTTT
cdr3_aa: CASSQDLFLQVNTEAFF

d_call: TRBD1
j_call: TRBJ1-2
clone_size: NA
v_call: TRBV6-6
cdr3_nt: TGTGCCAGCAGTTACGTTCAGGGGGGGACAGACTATGGCTACACCTTC
cdr3_aa: CASSYVQGGTDYGYTF

d_call: TRBD1
j_call: TRBJ2-7
clone_size: few
v_call: TRBV7-9
cdr3_nt: TGTGCCAGCAGCTTAGGGACAGGGGCTGGGTTCGAGCAGTACTTC
cdr3_aa: CASSLGTGAGFEQYF

d_call: NA
j_call: TRBJ2-2
clone_size: NA
v_call: TRBV7-6
cdr3_nt: TGTGCCAGCAGCTTAGGAGGGTCTGCCGGGGAGCTGTTTTTT
cdr3_aa: CASSLGGSAGELFF

d_call: NA
j_call: TRBJ2-7
clone_size: NA
v_call: TRBV5-4
cdr3_nt: TGTGCCAGCAGCTCCCAATACGAGCAGTACTTC
cdr3_aa: CASSSQYEQYF

d_call: NA
j_call: TRBJ2-3
clone_size: NA
v_call: TRBV6-5
cdr3_nt: TGTGCCAGCAGTTACGAGTTTGGAGGGGGCACAGATACGCAGTATTTT
cdr3_aa: CASSYEFGGGTDTQYF

d_call: NA
j_call: TRBJ1-2
clone_size: NA
v_call: TRBV29-1
cdr3_nt: TGCAGCGTTATAGACGGTGGCTACACCTTC
cdr3_aa: CSVIDGGYTF

d_call: NA
j_call: TRBJ1-1
clone_size: NA
v_call: TRBV5-1
cdr3_nt: TGCGCCAGCAGCGTGGAGGGGTCGGACACTGAAGCTTTCTTT
cdr3_aa: CASSVEGSDTEAFF

d_call: TRBD2
j_call: TRBJ2-1
clone_size: NA
v_call: TRBV27
cdr3_nt: TGTGCCAGCAGTTTATCGAGCGGGGGGAATGTCAATGAGCAGTTCTTC
cdr3_aa: CASSLSSGGNVNEQFF

d_call: NA
j_call: TRBJ1-2
clone_size: NA
v_call: TRBV9
cdr3_nt: TGTGCCAGCAGCTCAAGCCTATCATCGTTACAGAGGAAGGACAATGGCTACACCTTC
cdr3_aa: CASSSSLSSLQRKDNGYTF

d_call: NA
j_call: TRBJ1-1
clone_size: NA
v_call: TRBV9
cdr3_nt: TGTGCCAGCAGCCCCGGTACTGAAGCTTTCTTT
cdr3_aa: CASSPGTEAFF

d_call: NA
j_call: TRBJ2-7
clone_size: NA
v_call: TRBV4-3
cdr3_nt: TGCGCCAGCAGCCAAGGTTTGACAGGTAACTACGAGCAGTACTTC
cdr3_aa: CASSQGLTGNYEQYF

d_call: NA
j_call: TRBJ2-5
clone_size: NA
v_call: TRBV5-1
cdr3_nt: TGCGCCAGCAGCCAGCAGGGGCGGGAGACCCAGTACTTC
cdr3_aa: CASSQQGRETQYF

d_call: NA
j_call: TRBJ1-2
clone_size: NA
v_call: TRBV6-5
cdr3_nt: TGTGCCAGCAGTTACAGGGAGGGGCCGATGGGGTATGGCTACACCTTC
cdr3_aa: CASSYREGPMGYGYTF

d_call: TRBD1
j_call: TRBJ1-1
clone_size: NA
v_call: TRBV10-1
cdr3_nt: TGCGCCAGCAGTGAGTCCGGACAGGGGGAGGAGAACACTGAAGCTTTCTTT
cdr3_aa: CASSESGQGEENTEAFF

d_call: NA
j_call: TRBJ1-1
clone_size: few
v_call: TRBV7-3
cdr3_nt: TGTGCCAGCTCCTTAGGCACTGAAGCTTTCTTT
cdr3_aa: CASSLGTEAFF

d_call: TRBD2
j_call: TRBJ2-3
clone_size: NA
v_call: TRBV5-3
cdr3_nt: TGTGCCAGAAGACTGCGGGGAGGGACAGATACGCAGTATTTT
cdr3_aa: CARRLRGGTDTQYF

d_call: NA
j_call: TRBJ2-7
clone_size: NA
v_call: TRBV11-2
cdr3_nt: TGTGCCAGCAGCACGTGGGGGGCCACCTACGAGCAGTACTTC
cdr3_aa: CASSTWGATYEQYF

d_call: NA
j_call: TRBJ1-1
clone_size: NA
v_call: TRBV9
cdr3_nt: TGTGCCAGCAGCGATGGTTTTAACACTGAAGCTTTCTTT
cdr3_aa: CASSDGFNTEAFF